These 25 T cell receptor beta chains originate from one sample sequenced in a study of cytomegalovirus exposure and HLA in healthy donors. In the PCR, 60 Vbeta and 13 Jbeta primers were used. Sequenced by immunoSEQ multiplex PCR; TCRdb stores in-frame clones only, minus some. In the table there are approximately 150,000 clones, 81% of which are singletons. The source material was PBMCs. These TCRs come from a woman aged 18-29 years in good health and CMV-seropositive.

This chain joins TRBV4-3 and TRBJ2-7; 7 bases map to TRBD1. The germline gives CDR1 LGHNA, CDR2 YSLEER. This CDR3 comprises 14 residues. V lost 5 bases and J lost 0; bases outside the gene matches: 4. CDR3 loop: CASSRGGDSYEQYF. The CDR3, as DNA: TGCGCCAGCAGCAGAGGGGGCGACTCCTACGAGCAGTACTTC.

This clone was recorded only once. The junction departs from the called germline gene at one end, perhaps through a read error. The V and J genes are TRBV4-1 and TRBJ1-2; TRBD1 matches 7 bases. The germline gives CDR1 MGHRA, CDR2 YSYEKL. The CDR3 is made up of 15 amino acids. In nucleotides, the CDR3 is TGCGCCAGCTTTCAATTTGGGGGGTACGGACAGGCCCTCAGCTTC. Translation gives CASFQFGGYGQALSF.

The chain uses TRBV19 and TRBJ2-7; 9 bases map to TRBD2. The CDR3 is 15 residues long. Per the germline V gene, CDR1 is LNHDA and CDR2 is SQIVND (reference sequence). V dropped 6 bases and J dropped 0; count of bases not matched to a gene: 6. CDR3 loop: CASRQGRGGSYEQYF. The DNA of the CDR3 is TGTGCCAGTAGGCAAGGGCGGGGGGGCTCCTACGAGCAGTACTTC.

The V and J genes are TRBV27 and TRBJ1-1; D gene uncertain. In germline, CDR1 is MNHEY, CDR2 SMNVEV (reference sequence). V shed 3 bases and J shed 6 bases, with 14 bases lying between them. The CDR3 sequence is 14 residues long. The CDR3 DNA reads as TGTGCCAGCAGTTTCAATCCCCCGAGGGCTGAAGCTTTCTTT. Its protein product is CASSFNPPRAEAFF.

J is TRBJ1-6 and V is TRBV28; 7 bases align to TRBD1. The CDR3 is 15 amino acids. Looked up from germline, CDR1 is MDHEN and CDR2 is SYDVKM. With 7 bases clipped from V and 4 bases from J, the junction kept 7 bases outside the gene matches. The DNA for the CDR3 is TGTGCCAGCACCCCCCGGGGACAGTATAATTCACCCCTCCACTTT. Translating it yields CASTPRGQYNSPLHF.

The CDR3 DNA is TGTGCCAGCAGCTTAGCCGGGATCCAAGAGACCCAGTACTTC. The encoded protein is CASSLAGIQETQYF. The chain recombines TRBV7-9 with TRBJ2-5, with D perhaps TRBD2 (5 bases). From germline, CDR1 is SEHNR and CDR2 FQNEAQ (reference sequence). Trimming pared 0 bases from V and 1 base from J, leaving 6 bases between. CDR3 length: 14 residues.

The chain uses TRBV2 and TRBJ2-7; TRBD2 aligns across 7 bases. V lost 7 bases and J lost 4; bases outside the gene matches: 13. Germline CDR1 and CDR2: SNHLY and FYNNEI. CDR3 length equals 15 residues. The CDR3 DNA reads as TGTGCCAGCAATAGGGGAGCGGGGCGACGGTACGAGCAGTACTTC. The encoded protein is CASNRGAGRRYEQYF.

The chain joins TRBV5-1 to TRBJ2-1; 9 bases match TRBD1. The CDR3 length is 13 residues. CDR1 is SGHRS, CDR2 YFSETQ, per germline. With 0 bases clipped from V and 15 bases from J, the junction kept 7 bases outside the gene matches. CDR3 loop: CASSLGDRESRFF. The CDR3 DNA reads as TGCGCCAGCAGCTTGGGGGACAGGGAAAGTCGGTTCTTC.

The chain has TRBV18 and TRBJ2-2, with a possible D match to TRBD1 (5 bases). The CDR3 is made up of 15 amino acids. V shed 2 bases and J shed 4 bases, with 11 bases lying between them. From germline, CDR1 is KGHSH and CDR2 LQKENI. The CDR3 spells CASSPVQGITGELFF. The CDR3 nucleotides are TGTGCCAGCTCACCAGTGCAGGGTATCACCGGGGAGCTGTTTTTT.

This chain connects TRBV5-5 to TRBJ2-7; weak D call: TRBD2 (6 bases). The CDR3 is 15 residues long. Trimming took 5 bases from V and 0 from J, leaving 15 bases between them. Germline V lookup: CDR1 SGHKS, CDR2 YYEKEE (reference sequence). CDR3 loop: CASSVNRGTSYEQYF. In DNA form, the CDR3 reads TGTGCCAGCAGTGTAAATCGGGGGACCTCCTACGAGCAGTACTTC.

The chain recombines TRBV19 with TRBJ1-2; perhaps TRBD1 as D (5 bases). With 5 bases removed from V and 8 bases from J, the gap between germline ends came to 21 bases. Germline values: CDR1 LNHDA, CDR2 SQIVND (reference sequence). There are 15 residues in the CDR3. In nucleotides, the CDR3 is TGTGCCAGTAGTGGGTCCGGGACCGGGAGCGGCGGCTACACCTTC. This sequence encodes CASSGSGTGSGGYTF.

The chain recombines TRBV27 with TRBJ2-7; TRBD2 aligns across 7 bases. The V and J ends lost 1 base and 0 bases, in that order; junction bases with no gene match: 6. Germline assignment: CDR1 MNHEY and CDR2 SMNVEV (reference sequence). This CDR3 contains 16 residues. The chain's CDR3 is CASSLLGGNPSYEQYF. The CDR3 DNA sequence: TGTGCCAGCAGTTTATTGGGAGGGAATCCCTCCTACGAGCAGTACTTC.

The chain employs TRBV19 and TRBJ1-6, with D perhaps TRBD1 (5 bases). Germline CDR1 and CDR2: LNHDA and SQIVND (reference sequence). This CDR3 contains 17 residues. Deletions cut 2 bases from V and 0 bases from J, with 11 bases between. This chain's CDR3 is CASSIQQASSYNSPLHF. CDR3 DNA: TGTGCCAGTAGTATACAACAGGCCAGCTCCTATAATTCACCCCTCCACTTT.

This clone was recorded once. The rearrangement joins TRBV7-2 to TRBJ1-3; TRBD1 might be the D (5 bases). Germline CDR1 is SGHTA and CDR2 is FQGNSA. This CDR3 region has 19 residues. V was trimmed by 4 bases and J by 2 bases, leaving 24 bases between them. CDR3 DNA: TGTGCCAGCAGCTACAAAGTCCCCCCAGGGAACCCTCCTGGAAACACCATATATTTT. Translated, it gives CASSYKVPPGNPPGNTIYF.

V is TRBV19 and J is TRBJ2-2, with a possible D match to TRBD2 (6 bases). Germline CDR1 is LNHDA and CDR2 is SQIVND (reference sequence). Trimming left V 5 bases short and J 3 bases short, with 10 bases between. The CDR3 runs 14 residues. The CDR3 protein is CASSVGLHTGELFF. The CDR3 coding sequence is TGTGCCAGTAGTGTGGGACTCCACACCGGGGAGCTGTTTTTT.

V usage is TRBV4-3 and J usage is TRBJ2-7; 8 bases map to TRBD1. There are 14 residues in the CDR3. Trimming cost V 5 bases and J 3 bases; bases outside gene matches: 6. The germline CDR1 and CDR2 sequences are LGHNA and YSLEER. Here the CDR3 reads CASSVGTGNYEQYF. In DNA, the CDR3 is TGCGCCAGCAGCGTCGGGACAGGAAACTACGAGCAGTACTTC.

The V gene is TRBV28, the J gene TRBJ2-7; possible D gene TRBD1, 5 bases. In germline, CDR1 is MDHEN, CDR2 SYDVKM. Deletions cut 3 bases from V and 2 bases from J, with 11 bases between. This CDR3 is built from 14 residues. The CDR3 is CASSFSAGTYEQYF. Written as DNA, the CDR3 is TGTGCCAGCAGTTTCTCTGCAGGGACCTACGAGCAGTACTTC.

The J gene is TRBJ1-4, the V gene TRBV19; 10 bases agree with TRBD1. Per germline, CDR1 LNHDA and CDR2 SQIVND (reference sequence). The CDR3 loop spans 15 amino acids. V dropped 6 bases and J dropped 6; count of bases not matched to a gene: 7. The CDR3 DNA reads as TGTGCCAGTAGCCGTACCGGGACAGGGGATGAAAAACTGTTTTTT. It encodes CASSRTGTGDEKLFF.

The CDR3 protein is CASSRRLADYNEQFF. DNA of the CDR3: TGTGCCAGCAGCCGCCGGTTAGCGGACTACAATGAGCAGTTCTTC. The chain recombines TRBV7-2 with TRBJ2-1; D perhaps matches TRBD2 (6 bases). Trimming cost V 5 bases and J 3 bases, with 14 bases left between them. The CDR3 is made up of 15 amino acids. Per germline, CDR1 SGHTA and CDR2 FQGNSA.

This chain joins TRBV5-6 and TRBJ2-5; TRBD2 aligns across 9 bases. CDR3 size: 17 residues. Germline V gene data show CDR1 as SGHDT and CDR2 as YYEEEE. J was trimmed by 1 base and V by 0 bases; bases with no gene match: 7. As DNA, the CDR3 is TGTGCCAGCAGCTTGGTGGGGGCGGGGGGGCCCCAAGAGACCCAGTACTTC. Protein product: CASSLVGAGGPQETQYF.

The V call is TRBV6-4, the J call TRBJ2-1; 7 bases map to TRBD2. V shed 2 bases and J 5 bases; nucleotides not matched to a gene: 6. Germline CDR1 reads MRHNA; CDR2 reads SNTAGT. CDR3 length: 15 residues. The CDR3 DNA sequence: TGTGCCAGCAGTGACGACTTAGCGGGTAACAATGAGCAGTTCTTC. Its translation: CASSDDLAGNNEQFF.

This clone turned up a few times. The rearrangement uses TRBV4-2 and TRBJ2-7; 8 nucleotides agree with TRBD1. The germline V gene has CDR1 LGHNA and CDR2 YNFKEQ. With 0 bases clipped from V and 5 bases from J, the junction kept 12 bases outside the gene matches. CDR3 length: 17 residues. The CDR3 DNA follows: TGTGCCAGCAGCCAAGAGCCTCCGGACAGGGTCTTCCACGAGCAGTACTTC. As protein: CASSQEPPDRVFHEQYF.

V and J are TRBV5-4 and TRBJ1-1; D is uncertain. Germline values: CDR1 SGHNT, CDR2 YYREEE (reference sequence). The CDR3 loop spans 12 amino acids. The V end lost 0 bases, the J end lost 7 bases, and 7 bases lay between the germline ends. CDR3 DNA: TGTGCCAGCAGCTTGGGAGGGTTTGAAGCTTTCTTT. Translated, it gives CASSLGGFEAFF.

V and J are TRBV6-4 and TRBJ1-2; TRBD1 matches 12 bases. This CDR3 contains 18 residues. With V trimmed by 0 bases and J by 7 bases, 12 bases remained unmatched. Per germline, CDR1 MRHNA and CDR2 SNTAGT. The CDR3 DNA is TGTGCCAGCAGTGACTCGATTATTGCGGGACAGGGGGCCGGTGGCTACACCTTC. Its protein is CASSDSIIAGQGAGGYTF.

This clone was counted a single time. This chain joins TRBV18 and TRBJ2-7, with 8 bases matching TRBD1. V shed 6 bases, J shed 0 bases, and the junction held 13 bases outside the gene matches. Germline V gene lookup returns CDR1 KGHSH and CDR2 LQKENI. This CDR3 is 17 amino acids long. CDR3 residues: CASSLGQAHQRSYEQYF. The CDR3 nucleotides are TGTGCCAGCTCCTTGGGACAGGCCCATCAACGCTCCTACGAGCAGTACTTC. The whole variable domain, remainder taken from reference TRBV18 and TRBJ2-7, is NAGVMQNPRHLVRRRGQEARLRCSPMKGHSHVYWYRQLPEEGLKFMVYLQKENIIDESGMPKERFSAEFPKEGPSILRIQQVVRGDSAAYFCASSLGQAHQRSYEQYFGPGTRLTVT.